A selection of T cell receptor beta chains follows, all from one sample in a study of shared clonotypes between healthy human individuals. Data came from immunoSEQ multiplex PCR; TCRdb stores just in-frame clones and leaves some out. The data hold 2 million to 2.5 million clones, with 80% to 95% observed a single time. Input material: naive CD4+ T cells from PBMCs. These receptors were taken from a young man in good health. Some clones in this sample may be carry-over from other donors' samples. Each CDR3 is given with its conserved first and last residue. Fields, in order: CDR3 length, J gene, clone size, D gene, V gene, CDR3 DNA, CDR3 protein. The D gene is left open where the match is weak. Clone size is shown for a subset of rows, as once, few, many or a class of expanded clone.

>18|TRBJ2-6|NA|NA|TRBV30
TGTGCCTGGAGTGTTCCGGGGTTTACCTTCTCTGGGGCCAACGTCCTGACTTTC
CAWSVPGFTFSGANVLTF
>13|TRBJ2-7|NA|TRBD1|TRBV30
TGTGCCTGGGAACCGGGACAGGGACACGAGCAGTACTTC
CAWEPGQGHEQYF
>14|TRBJ2-5|NA|NA|TRBV29-1
TGCAGCGTCCTTATGCGCTGGTACCAAGAGACCCAGTACTTC
CSVLMRWYQETQYF
>15|TRBJ2-3|NA|NA|TRBV27
TGTGCCAGCAGTCTGGACGGCAGTAGCACAGATACGCAGTATTTT
CASSLDGSSTDTQYF
>14|TRBJ1-2|NA|TRBD1|TRBV28
TGTGCCAGCAGTGGGGGACAGGGGGTTTCTGGCTACACCTTC
CASSGGQGVSGYTF
>14|TRBJ2-3|once|NA|TRBV25-1
TGTGCCAGCAGTGAATCTACAAACACAGATACGCAGTATTTT
CASSESTNTDTQYF
>14|TRBJ2-7|NA|NA|TRBV19
TGTGCCAGTAGTCAGGGGAGTACGGGGCACGAGCAGTACTTC
CASSQGSTGHEQYF
>15|TRBJ2-3|NA|NA|TRBV5-8
TGTGCCAGCAGCCCGGGACGGACTAGCACAGATACGCAGTATTTT
CASSPGRTSTDTQYF
>15|TRBJ2-7|once|TRBD2|TRBV29-1
TGCAGCGTTGGTACGGGACTAGGGAGCTCCTACGAGCAGTACTTC
CSVGTGLGSSYEQYF
>16|TRBJ2-5|once|TRBD1|TRBV7-8
TGTGCCAGCAGCGTAGCCCGAGCACAGGGGGTGGGGACCCAGTACTTC
CASSVARAQGVGTQYF
>16|TRBJ2-3|NA|NA|TRBV5-6
TGTGCCAGCAGCTTGGCCGGGGGCGGACGGGAAGATACGCAGTATTTT
CASSLAGGGREDTQYF
>13|TRBJ2-5|NA|NA|TRBV2
TGTGCCAGCAGCCGGGCCCTAGGGGAGACCCAGTACTTC
CASSRALGETQYF
>13|TRBJ1-1|few|NA|TRBV4-3
TGCGCCAGCAGCCAAGATTGGCGAATCGGAGCTTTCTTT
CASSQDWRIGAFF
>15|TRBJ2-6|NA|NA|TRBV6-5
TGTGCCAGCCACCGAATAGGTTCTGGGGCCAACGTCCTGACTTTC
CASHRIGSGANVLTF
>14|TRBJ2-7|NA|TRBD1|TRBV6-6
TGTGCCAGCAGTTACAGGGGGCACCCCTACGAGCAGTACTTC
CASSYRGHPYEQYF
>16|TRBJ2-2|NA|TRBD2|TRBV7-2
TGTGCCAGCAGCCCCTACGGGGGGGTGAACACCGGGGAGCTGTTTTTT
CASSPYGGVNTGELFF
>15|TRBJ2-1|once|NA|TRBV4-3
TGCGCCAGCAGCTCCTGGGGTCTAGGATCGGATGAGCAGTTCTTC
CASSSWGLGSDEQFF
>15|TRBJ2-5|NA|NA|TRBV5-1
TGCGCCAGCAGCTTGGCCGGGGTACGGCAAGAGACCCAGTACTTC
CASSLAGVRQETQYF
>15|TRBJ2-7|once|TRBD1|TRBV11-2
TGTGCCAGCAGCTCGAACCCCGGGACAGCCTACGAGCAGTACTTC
CASSSNPGTAYEQYF
>12|TRBJ1-4|NA|NA|TRBV10-3
TGTGCCGCATCCCCAACTAATGAAAAACTGTTTTTT
CAASPTNEKLFF
>15|TRBJ1-2|NA|NA|TRBV18
TGTGCCAGCTCACTCCTCAGGGGAGTGAACTATGGCTACACCTTC
CASSLLRGVNYGYTF
>15|TRBJ2-1|NA|NA|TRBV28
TGTGCCAGCAGTCAAAAGGGGGTCGCTTACAATGAGCAGTTCTTC
CASSQKGVAYNEQFF
>15|TRBJ2-1|NA|TRBD1|TRBV9
TGTGCCAGCAGCGCCGGGACAGGAGTATGGAATGAGCAGTTCTTC
CASSAGTGVWNEQFF
>14|TRBJ2-7|NA|TRBD1|TRBV6-5
TGTGCCAGCAGGACCGGGACAGGGATCTACGAGCAGTACTTC
CASRTGTGIYEQYF
>16|TRBJ2-3|NA|NA|TRBV5-1
TGCGCCAGCAGCTTCCACAGGGTGAGCGGCACAGATACGCAGTATTTT
CASSFHRVSGTDTQYF
>13|TRBJ1-2|NA|NA|TRBV7-9
TGTGCCAGCAGCTTAAGAGGGAACTATGGCTACACCTTC
CASSLRGNYGYTF
>13|TRBJ2-7|NA|NA|TRBV7-9
TGTGCCAGCAGCACCCGAGGGGTTGACGAGCAGTACTTC
CASSTRGVDEQYF
>13|TRBJ2-1|NA|NA|TRBV27
TGTGCCAGCAGTCTTGAGAGGGTCCATGAGCAGTTCTTC
CASSLERVHEQFF
>18|TRBJ2-1|NA|TRBD2|TRBV27
TGTGCCAGCAGTTTGTTAGGACTAGCGGGAGTCAATTGGAATGAGCAGTTCTTC
CASSLLGLAGVNWNEQFF
>15|TRBJ1-3|NA|TRBD1|TRBV6-1
TGTGCCAGCAAGTCAGGCAGGGGGCGCGGAAACACCATATATTTT
CASKSGRGRGNTIYF
>13|TRBJ1-1|NA|NA|TRBV5-1
TGCGCCAGCAGCTTGGTGCCGAACACTGAAGCTTTCTTT
CASSLVPNTEAFF
>15|TRBJ1-1|NA|NA|TRBV9
TGTGCCAGCAGCGTAGACCGGGGTGGTTACACTGAAGCTTTCTTT
CASSVDRGGYTEAFF
>15|TRBJ2-7|few|TRBD2|TRBV28
TGTGCCAGCAGTTTAGTAGCGGGAGGGGAGAACGAGCAGTACTTC
CASSLVAGGENEQYF
>11|TRBJ1-2|NA|NA|TRBV28
TGTGCCAGCAGCAGTTTATATGGCTACACCTTC
CASSSLYGYTF
>16|TRBJ2-1|NA|NA|TRBV25-1
TGTGCCAGCAGTGTCGCGCCCCGCGGATTTTACAATGAGCAGTTCTTC
CASSVAPRGFYNEQFF
>15|TRBJ1-2|NA|TRBD1|TRBV18
TGTGCCAGCTCACCCGGGGACAGGCCGAACAATGGCTACACCTTC
CASSPGDRPNNGYTF
>15|TRBJ2-7|NA|NA|TRBV23-1
TGCGCCAGCAGTCAACCCCCCCCAGGGCCCTACGAGCAGTACTTC
CASSQPPPGPYEQYF
>14|TRBJ2-1|NA|TRBD1|TRBV7-3
TGTGCCAGCAGTTCGGCAGGGGGCCTATCGGAGCAGTTCTTC
CASSSAGGLSEQFF
>15|TRBJ1-6|NA|NA|TRBV28
TGTGCCAGCAGTTTGGCGTTAGGGAGAAATTCACCCCTCCACTTT
CASSLALGRNSPLHF
>15|TRBJ2-5|NA|NA|TRBV11-3
TGTGCCAGCAGCTCCGGATCGGGGTTGGGGGAGACCCAGTACTTC
CASSSGSGLGETQYF
>12|TRBJ1-1|NA|NA|TRBV6-6
TGTGCCAGCACCAGGGTGAACACTGAAGCTTTCTTT
CASTRVNTEAFF
>12|TRBJ2-7|NA|NA|TRBV2
TGTGCCAGCAGGACAGCTGCCTACGAGCAGTACTTC
CASRTAAYEQYF
>18|TRBJ2-7|NA|TRBD2|TRBV18
TGTGCCAGCTCACCATCACCGGGACTAGCGGGAGTAATCTACGAGCAGTACTTC
CASSPSPGLAGVIYEQYF
>16|TRBJ2-2|once|NA|TRBV5-5
TGTGCCAGCAGCTTTCATGTGGGAGTGGTGACCGGGGAGCTGTTTTTT
CASSFHVGVVTGELFF
>11|TRBJ1-1|few|NA|TRBV6-1
TGTGCCAGCAGATGGGAAACTGAAGCTTTCTTT
CASRWETEAFF
>16|TRBJ2-5|NA|TRBD2|TRBV7-8
TGTGCCAGCAGCACCCGACGGGGGGTGTCGGGGGAGACCCAGTACTTC
CASSTRRGVSGETQYF